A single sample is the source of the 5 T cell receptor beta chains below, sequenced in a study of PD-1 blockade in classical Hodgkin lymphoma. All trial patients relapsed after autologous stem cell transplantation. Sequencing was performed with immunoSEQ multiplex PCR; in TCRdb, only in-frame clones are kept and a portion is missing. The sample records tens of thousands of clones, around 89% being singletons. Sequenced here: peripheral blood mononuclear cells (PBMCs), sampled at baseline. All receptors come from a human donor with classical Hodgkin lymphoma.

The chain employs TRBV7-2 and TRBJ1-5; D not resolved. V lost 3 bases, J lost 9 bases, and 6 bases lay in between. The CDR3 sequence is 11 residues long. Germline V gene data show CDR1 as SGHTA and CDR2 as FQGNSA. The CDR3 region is CASSFRLPQHF. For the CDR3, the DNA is TGTGCCAGCAGCTTCCGACTGCCCCAGCATTTT.

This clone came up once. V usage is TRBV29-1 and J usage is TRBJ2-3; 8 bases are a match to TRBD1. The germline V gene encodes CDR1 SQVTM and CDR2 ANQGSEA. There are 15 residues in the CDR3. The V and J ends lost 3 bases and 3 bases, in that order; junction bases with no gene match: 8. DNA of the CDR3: TGCAGCGTTGAGACGGGGACAGGAGGTACAGATACGCAGTATTTT. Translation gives CSVETGTGGTDTQYF.

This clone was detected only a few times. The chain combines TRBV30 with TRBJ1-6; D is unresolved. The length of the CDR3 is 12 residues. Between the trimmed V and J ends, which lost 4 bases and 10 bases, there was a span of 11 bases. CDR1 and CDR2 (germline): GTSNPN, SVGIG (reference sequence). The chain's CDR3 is CAWMQNESPLHF. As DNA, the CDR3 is TGTGCCTGGATGCAGAATGAGTCACCCCTCCACTTT.

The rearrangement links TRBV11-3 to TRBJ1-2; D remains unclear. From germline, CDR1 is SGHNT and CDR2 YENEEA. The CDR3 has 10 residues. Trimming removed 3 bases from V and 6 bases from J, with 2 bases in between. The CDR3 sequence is CASSFNGYTF. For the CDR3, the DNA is TGTGCCAGCAGCTTTAATGGCTACACCTTC.

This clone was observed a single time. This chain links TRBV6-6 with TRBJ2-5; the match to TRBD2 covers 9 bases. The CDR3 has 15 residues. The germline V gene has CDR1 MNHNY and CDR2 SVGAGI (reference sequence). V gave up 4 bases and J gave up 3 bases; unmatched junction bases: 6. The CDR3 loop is CASSWLAGEEETQYF. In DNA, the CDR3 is TGTGCCAGCAGTTGGTTAGCGGGGGAAGAAGAGACCCAGTACTTC.